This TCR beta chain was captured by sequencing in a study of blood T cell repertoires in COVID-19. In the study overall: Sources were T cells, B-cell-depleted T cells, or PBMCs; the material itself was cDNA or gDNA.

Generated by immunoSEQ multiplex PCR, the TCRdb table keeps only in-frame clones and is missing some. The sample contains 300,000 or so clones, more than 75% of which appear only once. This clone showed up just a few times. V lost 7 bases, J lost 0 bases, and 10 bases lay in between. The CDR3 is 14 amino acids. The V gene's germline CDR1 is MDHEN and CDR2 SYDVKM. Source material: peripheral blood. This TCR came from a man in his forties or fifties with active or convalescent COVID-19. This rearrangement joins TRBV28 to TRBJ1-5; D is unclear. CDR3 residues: CASNSVNSNQPQHF. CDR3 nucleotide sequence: TGTGCCAGCAATAGCGTAAATAGCAATCAGCCCCAGCATTTT.